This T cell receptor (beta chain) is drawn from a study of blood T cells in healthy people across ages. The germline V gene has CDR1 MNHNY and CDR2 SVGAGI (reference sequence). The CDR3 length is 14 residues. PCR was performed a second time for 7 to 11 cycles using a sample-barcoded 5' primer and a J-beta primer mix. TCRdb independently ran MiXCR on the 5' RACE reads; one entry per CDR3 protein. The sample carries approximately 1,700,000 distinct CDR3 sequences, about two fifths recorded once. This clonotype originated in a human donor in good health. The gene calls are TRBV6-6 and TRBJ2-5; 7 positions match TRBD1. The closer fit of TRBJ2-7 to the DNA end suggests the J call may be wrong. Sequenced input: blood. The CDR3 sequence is CASSNTRTGFEQYF. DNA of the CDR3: TGTGCCAGCAGCAATACACGGACAGGTTTCGAGCAGTACTTC.